This T cell receptor (beta chain) was sequenced in a study of control samples from healthy donors and cancer patients. Germline CDR1 SGDLS, CDR2 YYNGEE. Germline trimming cut 4 bases from V and 4 bases from J; bases unmatched to any gene: 9. The CDR3 has 16 residues. The assay was immunoSEQ multiplex PCR, and TCRdb's table has in-frame clones only and misses some. The sample has approximately 79,000 clones; about 89% are singletons. The clonotype was recovered from a man over 45 in good health. The sequencing input was blood. The chain recombines TRBV9 with TRBJ1-2; 11 nucleotides agree with TRBD1. The CDR3 DNA is TGTGCCAGCAGCCCAAGGGGGGACAGGGGGTTCTATGGCTACACCTTC. Protein sequence: CASSPRGDRGFYGYTF. The whole variable domain, remainder taken from reference TRBV9 and TRBJ1-2, is DSGVTQTPKHLITATGQRVTLRCSPRSGDLSVYWYQQSLDQGLQFLIQYYNGEERAKGNILERFSAQQFPDLHSELNLSSLELGDSALYFCASSPRGDRGFYGYTFGSGTRLTVV.